These T cell receptor beta chains were read from a single sample in a study of shared clonotypes between healthy human individuals. TCRdb keeps only in-frame clones here, not all; method: immunoSEQ multiplex PCR. Among millions of clones listed, 85% to 95% were seen once. Sequencing was performed on naive CD4+ T cells sorted from blood. These TCRs come from a young man in good health. Both conserved end residues are part of each CDR3. Each record gives: D gene, J gene, clone size, V gene, CDR3 DNA, CDR3 protein. D genes are given only for firm matches. Some rows mark clone size as missing; the rest say once, few, many or name a class of expanded clone.

TRBD2	TRBJ2-7	NA	TRBV28	TGTGCCAGCAGTTTCGGGGGGGTTCGATCCTACGAGCAGTACTTC	CASSFGGVRSYEQYF
NA	TRBJ1-1	NA	TRBV6-5	TGTGCCAGCAGTACCCCCGGCCGAGGAAACACTGAAGCTTTCTTT	CASSTPGRGNTEAFF
NA	TRBJ2-5	NA	TRBV6-1	TGTGCCAGCGGATCAAGGGTCCAAGAGACCCAGTACTTC	CASGSRVQETQYF
NA	TRBJ2-7	NA	TRBV5-1	TGCGCCAGCAGCTTGCCCCTGCAACGCGAGCAGTACTTC	CASSLPLQREQYF
NA	TRBJ2-1	NA	TRBV30	TGTGCCTGCTCCCTAGAAGACAATGAGCAGTTCTTC	CACSLEDNEQFF
NA	TRBJ1-5	NA	TRBV15	TGTGCCACCAGCAGAGATCCCGGGTCTCTTCAGCCCCAGCATTTT	CATSRDPGSLQPQHF
NA	TRBJ1-3	NA	TRBV5-1	TGCGCCAGCAGCAGTGGACACTCCAACTCTGGAAACACCATATATTTT	CASSSGHSNSGNTIYF
NA	TRBJ1-6	NA	TRBV30	TGTGCCTCCCGGGGGAGCTCCTATAATTCACCCCTCCACTTT	CASRGSSYNSPLHF
TRBD1	TRBJ1-2	NA	TRBV28	TGTGCCAGCAGTCCCTGGACAGGGGAAGGCTACACCTTC	CASSPWTGEGYTF
NA	TRBJ2-7	NA	TRBV28	TGTGCCATCCACCACGGGGGATCCTACGAGCAGTACTTC	CAIHHGGSYEQYF
NA	TRBJ2-3	NA	TRBV9	TGTGCCAGCAGCGTAGTACAGACTAGCACAGATACGCAGTATTTT	CASSVVQTSTDTQYF
NA	TRBJ1-2	NA	TRBV5-4	TGTGCCAGCAGCTTGGGGACAACCTATGGCTACACCTTC	CASSLGTTYGYTF
NA	TRBJ1-1	NA	TRBV5-1	TGCGCCAGCAGCTTTGTGGACAGATGGAACACTGAAGCTTTCTTT	CASSFVDRWNTEAFF
TRBD2	TRBJ2-7	NA	TRBV4-3	TGCGCCAGCAGCCAAGATCGGCCCGGACTAGCGGGAGGGTTTCCCTCCTACGAGCAGTACTTC	CASSQDRPGLAGGFPSYEQYF
TRBD1	TRBJ2-5	NA	TRBV29-1	TGCAGCGTGCCGGGACAGGGGGAGACCCAGTACTTC	CSVPGQGETQYF
NA	TRBJ1-1	NA	TRBV27	TGTGCCAGCAGTCCATACCTCGGGGGCCTATTGAACACTGAAGCTTTCTTT	CASSPYLGGLLNTEAFF
NA	TRBJ2-5	NA	TRBV5-1	TGCGCCAGCAGCTTAGTGGAGGGGCCAAAAGAGACCCAGTACTTC	CASSLVEGPKETQYF
TRBD1	TRBJ1-5	NA	TRBV29-1	TGCAGCGTTGAAGAGGACAGGGGTCAGCCCCAGCATTTT	CSVEEDRGQPQHF
NA	TRBJ2-6	NA	TRBV19	TGTGCCAGTAGTATGGCCCCAGGACGTAAAAACTCTGGGGCCAACGTCCTGACTTTC	CASSMAPGRKNSGANVLTF
NA	TRBJ2-5	once	TRBV6-5	TGTGCCAGCAGGAACAGAGGGCTGGAGACCCAGTACTTC	CASRNRGLETQYF
NA	TRBJ1-5	NA	TRBV6-6	TGTGCCAGCAAAAGCAATCAGCCCCAGCATTTT	CASKSNQPQHF
NA	TRBJ1-5	once	TRBV19	TGTGCCAGTATAGACAGACCGCCCGGGGCCCAGCATTTT	CASIDRPPGAQHF
NA	TRBJ2-7	NA	TRBV2	TGTGCCAGCACTCTCGGGGGCACAGGAACCTACGAGCAGTACTTC	CASTLGGTGTYEQYF
NA	TRBJ2-4	NA	TRBV11-2	TGTGCCAGCAGCATTGGACCCGCCAAAAACATTCAGTACTTC	CASSIGPAKNIQYF
NA	TRBJ1-1	NA	TRBV5-1	TGCGCCAGCAGCTTGGTCGAGGGATCGGTCATTATGAACACTGAAGCTTTCTTT	CASSLVEGSVIMNTEAFF
NA	TRBJ1-3	NA	TRBV5-1	TGCGCCAGCAGCTTGGGGGGTTCGGTAACTGTCTCTGGAAACACCATATATTTT	CASSLGGSVTVSGNTIYF
NA	TRBJ2-3	few	TRBV5-1	TGCGCCAGCAGCTTCCATCGAGATACGCAGTATTTT	CASSFHRDTQYF
TRBD2	TRBJ2-7	NA	TRBV10-2	TGCGCCAGCAGTGAGTCCTGGACTAGCGGGGGAGACGAGCAGTACTTC	CASSESWTSGGDEQYF
NA	TRBJ2-5	once	TRBV28	TGTGCCAGCAGTTCCAGGAGAGAGACCCAGTACTTC	CASSSRRETQYF
NA	TRBJ2-7	NA	TRBV5-1	TGCGCCAACTACCACGAGCAGTACTTC	CANYHEQYF
TRBD1	TRBJ1-5	NA	TRBV7-2	TGTGCCAGCAGCTTAGTAGGGGGCGCAGGGCAGCCCCAGCATTTT	CASSLVGGAGQPQHF
TRBD2	TRBJ2-3	NA	TRBV10-1	TGCGCCAGCAGTGATTTCGGGGGGAAGCTTAGCACAGATACGCAGTATTTT	CASSDFGGKLSTDTQYF
NA	TRBJ2-3	NA	TRBV11-1	TGTGCCAGCAGCTTAAGCGTCACAGATACGCAGTATTTT	CASSLSVTDTQYF
NA	TRBJ2-5	NA	TRBV6-6	TGTGCCAGCAGTGGGTACCTAGGTCCGGAGACCCAGTACTTC	CASSGYLGPETQYF
NA	TRBJ2-7	NA	TRBV5-4	TGTGCCAGCAGCCCTCGAGGGGGGGCGCGAGGCCTAGGTAGGGAGCAGTACTTC	CASSPRGGARGLGREQYF
NA	TRBJ2-1	NA	TRBV11-3	TGTGCCAGCAGTCATGACAGGAGCGACAGTGAGCAGTTCTTC	CASSHDRSDSEQFF
TRBD2	TRBJ2-7	NA	TRBV6-5	TGTGCCAGCAGTTACTCGTTCCCTAGCGGGAGAAACGAGCAGTACTTC	CASSYSFPSGRNEQYF
NA	TRBJ2-7	once	TRBV6-6	TGTGCCAGCAGTTATATCGGGGGTGAGCAGTACTTC	CASSYIGGEQYF
NA	TRBJ2-2	NA	TRBV7-8	TGTGCCAGCGGTCCTGTAACCGGGGAGCTGTTTTTT	CASGPVTGELFF
TRBD2	TRBJ2-1	NA	TRBV9	TGTGCCAGCACCCCCGAAGGGACTAGTTTTCACAATGAGCAGTTCTTC	CASTPEGTSFHNEQFF
NA	TRBJ2-2	NA	TRBV29-1	TGCAGCGTTGCTGGGGGGCCGAACACCGGGGAGCTGTTTTTT	CSVAGGPNTGELFF
TRBD1	TRBJ2-2	few	TRBV5-1	TGCGCCAGCAGCTTGTGGCAGGGGGCCGGGGAGCTGTTTTTT	CASSLWQGAGELFF
NA	TRBJ2-3	NA	TRBV9	TGTGCCAGCAGCGTACTCGGAGATACGCAGTATTTT	CASSVLGDTQYF
TRBD1	TRBJ1-5	NA	TRBV30	TGTGCCTGGAGCGCGGGACAGGGGAACAATCAGCCCCAGCATTTT	CAWSAGQGNNQPQHF
NA	TRBJ2-3	NA	TRBV7-2	TGTGCCAGCAGCCCCCAGGGTATCAGTGATACGCAGTATTTT	CASSPQGISDTQYF
NA	TRBJ2-5	NA	TRBV11-2	TGTGCCAGCAGCTTAGCGGTAGGGCGGACCCGGGGCCCATGGACCCAGTACTTC	CASSLAVGRTRGPWTQYF
TRBD1	TRBJ1-1	NA	TRBV18	TGTGCCAGCTCACCGGTTCAGGGGGGAAGAAACACTGAAGCTTTCTTT	CASSPVQGGRNTEAFF
TRBD2	TRBJ2-3	once	TRBV11-2	TGTGCCAGCAGCCTACGACTAGCAACAGATACGCAGTATTTT	CASSLRLATDTQYF
NA	TRBJ1-2	NA	TRBV5-1	TGCGCCAGCAGCTTGGCCCAGGTCTCAAACTATGGCTACACCTTC	CASSLAQVSNYGYTF
NA	TRBJ1-1	NA	TRBV6-4	TGTGCCAGCAGTGACGGTCGTGCAGGGAACACTGAAGCTTTCTTT	CASSDGRAGNTEAFF
NA	TRBJ1-6	NA	TRBV19	TGTGCCAGTAGTATTTACGGGTCTGGGTCACCCCTCCACTTT	CASSIYGSGSPLHF
TRBD1	TRBJ1-6	NA	TRBV5-1	TGCGCCAGCAGCTTGGCGACAGGGAATCTCCATTCACCCCTCCACTTT	CASSLATGNLHSPLHF
TRBD2	TRBJ2-2	NA	TRBV4-1	TGCGCCAGCTCCATCGGACTAGCGGCGAACACCGGGGAGCTGTTTTTT	CASSIGLAANTGELFF
TRBD2	TRBJ2-5	NA	TRBV7-9	TGTGCCAGCAGCTCACAAACTTATCTAGCGGGGGGAGAGACCCAGTACTTC	CASSSQTYLAGGETQYF
NA	TRBJ2-4	NA	TRBV19	TGTGCCAGTATGCCAGCACGCTTAGGGACCAAAAACATTCAGTACTTC	CASMPARLGTKNIQYF
TRBD2	TRBJ2-2	NA	TRBV11-3	TGTGCCAGCAGCTTCAGGACTAGCGGGGGTGGCGGGGAGCTGTTTTTT	CASSFRTSGGGGELFF
TRBD2	TRBJ2-3	NA	TRBV2	TGTGCCAGCACGTTACTAGCGGGAGTACGGACAGATACGCAGTATTTT	CASTLLAGVRTDTQYF
NA	TRBJ1-1	NA	TRBV29-1	TGCAGCGTTGGGGGGGAGATGAACACTGAAGCTTTCTTT	CSVGGEMNTEAFF
NA	TRBJ2-1	NA	TRBV11-2	TGTGCCAGCAGCGGCGGGATGACAAATGAGCAGTTCTTC	CASSGGMTNEQFF